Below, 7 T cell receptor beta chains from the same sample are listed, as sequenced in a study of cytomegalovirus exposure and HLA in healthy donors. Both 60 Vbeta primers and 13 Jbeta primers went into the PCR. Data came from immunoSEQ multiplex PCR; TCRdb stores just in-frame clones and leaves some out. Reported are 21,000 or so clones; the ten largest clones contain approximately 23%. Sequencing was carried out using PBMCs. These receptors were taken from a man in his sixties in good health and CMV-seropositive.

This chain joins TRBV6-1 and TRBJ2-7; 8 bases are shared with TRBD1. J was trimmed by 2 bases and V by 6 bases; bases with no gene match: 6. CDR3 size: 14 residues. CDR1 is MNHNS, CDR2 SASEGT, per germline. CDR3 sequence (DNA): TGTGCCAGCAGCGTCGGACAGGGCACCTACGAGCAGTACTTC. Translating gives CASSVGQGTYEQYF.

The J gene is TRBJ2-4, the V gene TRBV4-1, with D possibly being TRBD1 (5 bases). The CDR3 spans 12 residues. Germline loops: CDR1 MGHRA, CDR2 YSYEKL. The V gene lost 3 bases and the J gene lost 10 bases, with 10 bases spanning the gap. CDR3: CASSQGRYIQYF. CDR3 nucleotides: TGCGCCAGCAGCCAGGGGCGCTATATTCAGTACTTC.

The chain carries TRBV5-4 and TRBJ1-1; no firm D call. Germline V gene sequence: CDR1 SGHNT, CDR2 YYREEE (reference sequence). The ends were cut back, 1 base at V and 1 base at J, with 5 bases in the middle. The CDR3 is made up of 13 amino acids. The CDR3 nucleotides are TGTGCCAGCAGCTTGTGGGCGAACACTGAAGCTTTCTTT. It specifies CASSLWANTEAFF.

The CDR3 region has the DNA TGTGCCTGGGGAACAGGGTCGGACACCGGGGAGCTGTTTTTT. This encodes CAWGTGSDTGELFF. The V and J genes are TRBV30 and TRBJ2-2, with D possibly TRBD1 on 6 matching bases. Germline lookup yields CDR1 GTSNPN and CDR2 SVGIG (reference sequence). The CDR3 sequence is 14 residues long. V was cut by 5 bases and J by 3 bases, with 13 bases left in between.

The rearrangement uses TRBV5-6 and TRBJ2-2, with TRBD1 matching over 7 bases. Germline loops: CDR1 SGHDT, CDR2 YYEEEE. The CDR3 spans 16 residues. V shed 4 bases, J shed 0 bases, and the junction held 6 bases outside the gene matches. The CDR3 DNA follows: TGTGCCAGCAGCCTGGACAGGTCGACGAACACCGGGGAGCTGTTTTTT. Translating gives CASSLDRSTNTGELFF.

The chain's CDR3 is CASSGTSGYNEQFF. DNA for the CDR3: TGTGCCAGCAGCGGGACTAGCGGTTACAATGAGCAGTTCTTC. J is TRBJ2-1 and V is TRBV7-2; 11 bases are shared with TRBD2. Germline-derived CDR1 and CDR2 are SGHTA and FQGNSA. This CDR3 spans 14 amino acids. The J segment lost 4 bases and the V segment lost 5 bases, leaving 1 base of the junction unmatched. Filled out from reference TRBV7-2 and TRBJ2-1, the complete variable domain reads GAGVSQSPSNKVTEKGKDVELRCDPISGHTALYWYRQSLGQGLEFLIYFQGNSAPDKSGLPSDRFSAERTGGSVSTLTIQRTQQEDSAVYLCASSGTSGYNEQFFGPGTRLTVL.

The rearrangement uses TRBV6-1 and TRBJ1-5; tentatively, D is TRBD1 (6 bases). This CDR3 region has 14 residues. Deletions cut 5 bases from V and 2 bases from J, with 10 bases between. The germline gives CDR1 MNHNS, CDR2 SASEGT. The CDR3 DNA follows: TGTGCCAGCAGTCCCCACAGGGGCAATCAGCCCCAGCATTTT. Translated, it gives CASSPHRGNQPQHF.